One and the same sample provided the 9 T cell receptor beta chains below, sequenced in a study of blood T cells in healthy people across ages. A second PCR, run for about 6 to 11 cycles, used a sample-barcoded 5' primer plus a J-beta primer mix. TCRdb called the 5' RACE reads again in MiXCR, with one record for every CDR3 protein. The sample shows more than 750,000 distinct CDR3 sequences, 25% to 35% of them seen only once. Separately, the same data were catalogued under a study of T cells of mothers and their children.

Sequenced material: blood. The receptor source for this set is a woman aged 40 to 50 in good health.

In its sample, this clonotype was seen a few times. This sequence joins TRBV5-1 and TRBJ2-5; no clear D. Germline V gene sequence: CDR1 SGHRS, CDR2 YFSETQ. Trimming removed 1 base at V and 5 bases at J, with 12 bases between. CDR3 size: 14 residues. CDR3 in DNA: TGCGCCAGCAGCTTGACTCCAAGGTGGGAGACCCAGTACTTC. Translated: CASSLTPRWETQYF.

This chain links TRBV12-3 or TRBV12-4 with TRBJ2-1; D uncertain. The CDR3 has 12 residues. V was trimmed by 6 bases and J by 7 bases, leaving 10 bases between them. CDR3 sequence: CASRQDDNEQFF. The CDR3 DNA follows: TGTGCCAGCAGGCAGGACGATAATGAGCAGTTCTTC.

This clonotype has a handful of counts. At one boundary the junction diverges from the germline segment, which might be a read error. The chain employs TRBV6-5 and TRBJ2-6; D possibly corresponds to TRBD1 (6 bases). This CDR3 has 15 amino acids. CDR1 is MNHEY, CDR2 SVGAGI, per germline. The CDR3 region is CASSYRGSGANVQTF. The CDR3 nucleotides read TGTGCCAGCAGTTACAGGGGGTCTGGGGCCAACGTCCAGACTTTC.

The genes are TRBV6-5 and TRBJ1-2; no clear D. Germline V gene data show CDR1 as MNHEY and CDR2 as SVGAGI. This CDR3 comprises 15 residues. With 4 bases removed from V and 0 bases from J, the gap between germline ends came to 12 bases. This CDR3 is CASSSAGPPNYGYTF. The DNA for the CDR3 is TGTGCCAGCAGTTCCGCAGGACCACCTAACTATGGCTACACCTTC.

The rearrangement uses TRBV6-6 and TRBJ1-2; TRBD1 agrees at 7 bases. Trimming at V came to 5 bases and at J to 4 bases, leaving 13 bases not matched to a gene. This CDR3 is built from 16 residues. Germline V gene data show CDR1 as MNHNY and CDR2 as SVGAGI (reference sequence). CDR3 sequence: CASSSPTGLITYGYTF. The CDR3 region has the DNA TGTGCCAGCAGTAGCCCGACAGGGCTGATTACCTATGGCTACACCTTC.

This clonotype occurred a few times. This clone may be a read error of a much larger clone one base away. J is TRBJ1-5 and V is TRBV5-8; the D is unclear. Deletions cut 7 bases from V and 7 bases from J, with 18 bases between. The length of the CDR3 is 14 residues. The V gene's germline CDR1 is SGHTS and CDR2 YDEGEE. Here the CDR3 DNA reads TGTGCCAGCGGCCCGCAGAGATCCCAACAGCCCCAGCATTTT. Residues: CASGPQRSQQPQHF.

The genes are TRBV7-8 and TRBJ2-3; 7 bases line up with TRBD2. This CDR3 is 12 amino acids long. CDR1 SGHVS and CDR2 FQNEAQ come from the germline V gene. Losses at the gene ends were 6 bases for V and 11 bases for J; bases not matched to a gene: 8. CDR3 sequence (DNA): TGTGCCAGCAGAGCCGGACTAGGAGTGCAGTATTTT. Its protein product is CASRAGLGVQYF.

This clonotype was picked up a small number of times. The V call is TRBV4-1, the J call TRBJ2-5; 8 nucleotides agree with TRBD2. After removal of 7 bases from V and 1 base from J, the junction contained 5 bases not matched to a gene. Germline assignment: CDR1 MGHRA and CDR2 YSYEKL. This CDR3 region has 14 residues. The CDR3 reads CASTRAGGQETQYF. CDR3 DNA sequence: TGCGCCAGCACAAGGGCGGGAGGCCAAGAGACCCAGTACTTC.

This clonotype has a count of ten or more. The CDR3 region is CASRGDSNYGYTF. For the CDR3, the DNA is TGCGCCAGCAGGGGGGATTCTAACTATGGCTACACCTTC. The chain couples TRBV4-1 to TRBJ1-2, with D maybe TRBD1 (5 bases). Trimming pared 6 bases from V and 0 bases from J, leaving 8 bases between. CDR3 length: 13 residues. The V gene's germline CDR1 is MGHRA and CDR2 YSYEKL.